What follows is one T cell receptor (beta chain) and its context. Looked up from germline, CDR1 is GTSNPN and CDR2 is SVGIG (reference sequence). The CDR3 consists of 14 residues. The V gene lost 1 base and the J gene lost 5 bases, with 14 bases spanning the gap. Assay: immunoSEQ multiplex PCR; the TCRdb copy retains only in-frame clones and omits some. This repertoire shows around 92,000 clones, approximately 94% found once; its top ten account for 0.99%. The source of the sample is a study of T cell changes during pregnancy in multiple sclerosis. The chain carries TRBV30 and TRBJ1-1; D is undetermined. The source was peripheral blood, collected after pregnancy. This receptor was identified in a female donor with multiple sclerosis, enrolled in a pregnancy study. As DNA, the CDR3 is TGTGCCTGGAGTGCGCGAGGGATCTTAACTGAAGCTTTCTTT. It specifies CAWSARGILTEAFF.